The source of this T cell receptor (beta chain) is a study of response to subunit inactivated influenza vaccine. General study points: Few additional T cells are recruited per seasonal influenza vaccination, authors suggested.

This CDR3 is built from 15 residues. The V and J ends lost 1 base and 6 bases respectively, with 15 bases between them. Germline V gives CDR1 LGHNA, CDR2 YSLEER. MiXCR, applied by TCRdb to the RT-PCR reads, yields one record per CDR3 protein. Of about 190,000 distinct CDR3 sequences detected, around 14% appear once; the ten largest clones hold about a quarter. Only a few counts were recorded for this clonotype. Its specificity is not known. V and J are TRBV4-3 and TRBJ1-2; the D gene is possibly TRBD1 (6 bases). The source of this sequence is a man in his forties or fifties who received an inactivated influenza vaccine. Material: CD8+ T cells sorted from PBMCs, obtained about 5 days after vaccination. The CDR3 spells CASSQGLATGDGYTF. CDR3 nucleotide sequence: TGCGCCAGCAGCCAAGGACTAGCGACAGGCGATGGCTACACCTTC.